Following are 19 T cell receptor beta chains from one sample sequenced in a study of identical twins. TCRdb redid the calling of the 5' RACE reads with MiXCR, one entry per CDR3 protein. Found here are just under 650,000 distinct CDR3 sequences, under 8.5% of them singletons; the top ten hold 1.6%. This same sample was also part of a study on yellow fever vaccine responses in identical twins.

The sequenced sample consisted of PBMCs. The receptors were gathered from a young woman in good health.

Only a few counts were recorded for this clonotype. This chain uses TRBV6-5 with TRBJ2-3, with D possibly being TRBD1 or TRBD2 (5 bases each). The V gene lost 2 bases and the J gene lost 3 bases, with 12 bases spanning the gap. Germline loops: CDR1 MNHEY, CDR2 SVGAGI. The CDR3 totals 15 residues. The CDR3 region is CASSYGTDGTDTQYF. The CDR3 region has the DNA TGTGCCAGCAGTTACGGGACGGACGGGACAGATACGCAGTATTTT.

J is TRBJ1-5 and V is TRBV6-2 or TRBV6-3; TRBD1 matches 8 bases. CDR3 length: 16 amino acids. The trim removed 5 bases at V and 0 bases at J, leaving 6 bases unmatched. Per the germline V gene, CDR1 is MNHEY and CDR2 is SVGEGT. CDR3 loop: CASSPTGGSSNQPQHF. CDR3 sequence (DNA): TGTGCCAGCAGTCCAACAGGGGGAAGTAGCAATCAGCCCCAGCATTTT.

This clonotype occurred a few times. The chain links TRBV5-5 to TRBJ1-2; D gene uncertain. The V end was cut by 4 bases, the J end by 4 bases, with 14 bases between. The CDR3 spans 14 residues. Germline CDR1 reads SGHKS; CDR2 reads YYEKEE (reference sequence). CDR3 in amino acids: CASSVAFAGYGYTF. The CDR3 DNA follows: TGTGCCAGCAGCGTCGCGTTCGCGGGCTATGGCTACACCTTC.

This clonotype appeared many times. CDR3: CASSPPPGTGRNTEAFF. The CDR3 region has the DNA TGTGCCAGCAGCCCACCCCCCGGGACAGGGCGAAACACTGAAGCTTTCTTT. This chain joins TRBV7-9 and TRBJ1-1, with 9 bases identical to TRBD1. The length of the CDR3 is 17 residues. Germline values: CDR1 SEHNR, CDR2 FQNEAQ (reference sequence). The V gene end was trimmed by 5 bases and the J gene end by 2 bases; junction bases not matched to a gene: 12. Based on the CDR3 plus reference TRBV7-9 and TRBJ1-1, the full variable domain is DTGVSQNPRHKITKRGQNVTFRCDPISEHNRLYWYRQTLGQGPEFLTYFQNEAQLEKSRLLSDRFSAERPKGSFSTLEIQRTEQGDSAMYLCASSPPPGTGRNTEAFFGQGTRLTVV.

This chain links TRBV27 with TRBJ2-1, with 11 bases matching TRBD2. With V trimmed by 5 bases and J by 4 bases, 10 bases remained unmatched. The CDR3 has 17 residues. The V gene's germline CDR1 is MNHEY and CDR2 SMNVEV (reference sequence). The CDR3 DNA reads as TGTGCCAGCAGTCCAACGACTAGCGGGGCCCATTACAATGAGCAGTTCTTC. Translated: CASSPTTSGAHYNEQFF.

This clonotype has at least ten counts. The chain joins TRBV29-1 to TRBJ2-1; D unclear. V lost 2 bases, J lost 10 bases, and 6 bases lay in between. Germline loops: CDR1 SQVTM, CDR2 ANQGSEA. The CDR3 runs to 10 residues. CDR3 nucleotides: TGCAGCGTTGAAAATCGCGAGCAGTTCTTC. The encoded protein is CSVENREQFF.

This clonotype was observed many times. The chain recombines TRBV29-1 with TRBJ2-7, with D perhaps matching TRBD2 (6 bases). Trimming took off 5 bases at V and 3 bases at J, with 23 bases between the two ends. The germline V gene encodes CDR1 SQVTM and CDR2 ANQGSEA. This CDR3 comprises 16 residues. The CDR3 DNA sequence: TGCAGCGTTTCGCCAGGTAGCGGTCCTTTGGGCTACGAGCAGTACTTC. Translation: CSVSPGSGPLGYEQYF.

The chain has TRBV5-1 and TRBJ2-3; no reliable D call. From germline, CDR1 is SGHRS and CDR2 YFSETQ. The V end lost 0 bases, the J end lost 6 bases, and 5 bases lay between the germline ends. There are 12 residues in the CDR3. The CDR3 sequence: CASSLDHDTQYF. CDR3 DNA: TGCGCCAGCAGCTTGGACCACGATACGCAGTATTTT.

This clonotype was found a few times. The V and J genes are TRBV4-2 and TRBJ2-5, with D perhaps matching TRBD1 or TRBD2 (5 bases each). Trimming took 2 bases from V and 4 from J, leaving 14 bases between them. There are 15 residues in the CDR3. The V gene's germline CDR1 is LGHNA and CDR2 YNFKEQ. The CDR3 region is CASSQHIAGGETQYF. The CDR3 coding sequence is TGTGCCAGCAGCCAACATATTGCTGGGGGAGAGACCCAGTACTTC.

This rearrangement joins TRBV20-1 to TRBJ2-5, with 13 bases identical to TRBD2. The CDR3 sequence is 15 residues long. Unmatched junction bases numbered 1, after V lost 2 bases and J lost 1 base. In germline, CDR1 is DFQATT, CDR2 SNEGSKA (reference sequence). The CDR3 loop is CSARRTSGGQETQYF. The CDR3 DNA reads as TGCAGTGCTAGAAGGACTAGCGGGGGCCAAGAGACCCAGTACTTC.

This clonotype was observed a few times. This chain links TRBV29-1 with TRBJ2-7; TRBD1 might be the D (6 bases). This CDR3 has 15 amino acids. Trimming removed 2 bases from V and 5 bases from J, with 19 bases in between. Germline V gene data show CDR1 as SQVTM and CDR2 as ANQGSEA. As DNA, the CDR3 is TGCAGCGTTGAATTACATGGGGGCCTAAGGAACGAGCAGTACTTC. Translating gives CSVELHGGLRNEQYF.

This clonotype was counted at least ten times. The V gene is TRBV28, the J gene TRBJ1-4, with a tentative D call TRBD1 (6 bases). The CDR3 has 15 amino acids. The germline V gene has CDR1 MDHEN and CDR2 SYDVKM. The V end lost 5 bases, the J end lost 4 bases, and 14 bases lay between the germline ends. CDR3 in amino acids: CASSPGQLSNEKLFF. The DNA for the CDR3 is TGTGCCAGCAGTCCCGGACAGCTCAGTAATGAAAAACTGTTTTTT. Full variable domain (missing parts from reference TRBV28 and TRBJ1-4): DVKVTQSSRYLVKRTGEKVFLECVQDMDHENMFWYRQDPGLGLRLIYFSYDVKMKEKGDIPEGYSVSREKKERFSLILESASTNQTSMYLCASSPGQLSNEKLFFGSGTQLSVL.

This clonotype occurred many times. The chain couples TRBV7-3 to TRBJ2-1; D uncertain. The CDR3 sequence is 15 residues long. The V gene's germline CDR1 is SGHTA and CDR2 FQGTGA. V lost 1 base, J lost 10 bases, and 17 bases lay in between. The CDR3 spells CASSLNGPISQEQFF. CDR3 in DNA: TGTGCCAGCAGCTTAAACGGGCCCATCAGCCAAGAGCAGTTCTTC.

In its sample, this clonotype was seen a few times. This rearrangement joins TRBV10-2 to TRBJ2-7, with 8 bases fitting TRBD2. Trimming at V came to 0 bases and at J to 2 bases, leaving 9 bases not matched to a gene. CDR3 length: 17 residues. Germline V lookup: CDR1 WSHSY, CDR2 SAAADI. CDR3 protein: CASSESFTSGLPYEQYF. For the CDR3, the DNA is TGCGCCAGCAGTGAGTCCTTCACTAGCGGCTTGCCCTACGAGCAGTACTTC.

The J gene is TRBJ2-3, the V gene TRBV2, with 8 bases that match TRBD2. Losses at the gene ends were 3 bases for V and 10 bases for J; bases not matched to a gene: 6. This CDR3 is 13 amino acids long. Germline V CDR1 and CDR2: SNHLY, FYNNEI. The CDR3 spells CASSDELAGSQYF. CDR3 sequence (DNA): TGTGCCAGCAGTGACGAGTTAGCGGGATCGCAGTATTTT.

This clonotype was picked up many times. The rearrangement joins TRBV5-1 to TRBJ2-1; D is ambiguous. Trimming took off 1 base at V and 3 bases at J, with 5 bases between the two ends. The CDR3 covers 13 residues. The germline V gene has CDR1 SGHRS and CDR2 YFSETQ. CDR3 residues: CASSLPYYNEQFF. CDR3 nucleotides: TGCGCCAGCAGCTTGCCCTACTACAATGAGCAGTTCTTC.

This clonotype was seen many times. J is TRBJ2-5 and V is TRBV10-3; 8 nucleotides align to TRBD1. CDR1 is ENHRY and CDR2 is SYGVKD in the germline V gene. Trimming cost V 3 bases and J 6 bases; bases outside gene matches: 9. This CDR3 is 15 amino acids long. The CDR3 sequence: CAISDTRGQGQTQYF. The DNA of the CDR3 is TGTGCCATCAGTGATACCAGGGGGCAAGGTCAGACCCAGTACTTC.

In its sample, this clonotype was seen a few times. The rearrangement joins TRBV27 to TRBJ2-7; maybe TRBD1 (5 bases). CDR3 size: 14 residues. Germline V gene sequence: CDR1 MNHEY, CDR2 SMNVEV (reference sequence). The germline V and J ends were trimmed by 1 base and 5 bases, with 12 bases remaining between them. DNA for the CDR3: TGTGCCAGCAGTTTATTGGGGCAGGAAAACGAGCAGTACTTC. Amino acids: CASSLLGQENEQYF.

In its sample, this clonotype was seen a few times. J is TRBJ2-1 and V is TRBV20-1; 8 bases map to TRBD2. Germline V lookup: CDR1 DFQATT, CDR2 SNEGSKA (reference sequence). Unmatched junction bases numbered 19, after V lost 0 bases and J lost 3 bases. The CDR3 spans 20 residues. CDR3 in amino acids: CSARDRASGLHSTFYNEQFF. DNA for the CDR3: TGCAGTGCTAGAGATCGGGCTAGCGGGTTGCATTCGACGTTCTACAATGAGCAGTTCTTC.